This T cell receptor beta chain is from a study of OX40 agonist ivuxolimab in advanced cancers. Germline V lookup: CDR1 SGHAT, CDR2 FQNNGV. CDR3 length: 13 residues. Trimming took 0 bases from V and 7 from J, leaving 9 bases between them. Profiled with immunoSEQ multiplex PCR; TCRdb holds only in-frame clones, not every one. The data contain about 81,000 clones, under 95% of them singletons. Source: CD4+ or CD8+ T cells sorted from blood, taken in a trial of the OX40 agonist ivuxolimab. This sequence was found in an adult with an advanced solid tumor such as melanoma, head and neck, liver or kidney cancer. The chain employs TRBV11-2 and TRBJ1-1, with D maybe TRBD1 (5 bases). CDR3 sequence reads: CASSLDPGDEAFF. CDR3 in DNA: TGTGCCAGCAGCTTAGATCCGGGGGATGAAGCTTTCTTT. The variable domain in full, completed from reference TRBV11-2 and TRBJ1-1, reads EAGVAQSPRYKIIEKRQSVAFWCNPISGHATLYWYQQILGQGPKLLIQFQNNGVVDDSQLPKDRFSAERLKGVDSTLKIQPAKLEDSAVYLCASSLDPGDEAFFGQGTRLTVV.